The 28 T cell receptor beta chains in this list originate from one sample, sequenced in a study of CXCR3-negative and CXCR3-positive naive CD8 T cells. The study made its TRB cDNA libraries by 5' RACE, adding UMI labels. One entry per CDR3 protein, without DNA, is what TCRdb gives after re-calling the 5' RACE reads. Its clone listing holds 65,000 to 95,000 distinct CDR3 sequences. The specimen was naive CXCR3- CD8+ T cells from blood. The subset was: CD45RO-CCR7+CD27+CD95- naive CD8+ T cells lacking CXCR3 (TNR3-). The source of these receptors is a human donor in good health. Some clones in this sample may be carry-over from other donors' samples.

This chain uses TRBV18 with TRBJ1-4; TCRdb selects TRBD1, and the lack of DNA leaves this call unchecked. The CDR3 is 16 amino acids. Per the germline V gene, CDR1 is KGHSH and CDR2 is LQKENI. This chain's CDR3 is CASSPGGFPTNEKLFF.

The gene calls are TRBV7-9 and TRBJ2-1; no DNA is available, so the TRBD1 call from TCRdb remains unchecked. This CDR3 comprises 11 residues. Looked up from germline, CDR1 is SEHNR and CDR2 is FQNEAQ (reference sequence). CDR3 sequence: CASTRDGWQFF.

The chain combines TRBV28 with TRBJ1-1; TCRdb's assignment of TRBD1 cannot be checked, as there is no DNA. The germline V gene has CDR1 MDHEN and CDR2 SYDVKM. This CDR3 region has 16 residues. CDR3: CASSSWGQKINTEAFF. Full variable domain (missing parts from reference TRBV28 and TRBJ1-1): DVKVTQSSRYLVKRTGEKVFLECVQDMDHENMFWYRQDPGLGLRLIYFSYDVKMKEKGDIPEGYSVSREKKERFSLILESASTNQTSMYLCASSSWGQKINTEAFFGQGTRLTVV.

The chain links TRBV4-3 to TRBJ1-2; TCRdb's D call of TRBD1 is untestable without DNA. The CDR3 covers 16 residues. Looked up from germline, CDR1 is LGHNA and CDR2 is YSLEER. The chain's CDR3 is CASSQDRGQGNYGYTF.

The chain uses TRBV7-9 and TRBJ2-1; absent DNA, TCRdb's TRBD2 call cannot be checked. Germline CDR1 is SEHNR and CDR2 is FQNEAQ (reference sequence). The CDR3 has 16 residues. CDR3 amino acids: CASDFGGASGSYEQFF.

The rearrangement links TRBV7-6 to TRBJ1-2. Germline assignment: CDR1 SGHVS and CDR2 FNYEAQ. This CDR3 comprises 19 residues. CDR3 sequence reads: CASSLLLIQSSSDFYGYTF. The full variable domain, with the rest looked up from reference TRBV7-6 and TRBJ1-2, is GAGVSQSPRYKVTKRGQDVALRCDPISGHVSLYWYRQALGQGPEFLTYFNYEAQQDKSGLPNDRFSAERPEGSISTLTIQRTEQRDSAMYRCASSLLLIQSSSDFYGYTFGSGTRLTVV.

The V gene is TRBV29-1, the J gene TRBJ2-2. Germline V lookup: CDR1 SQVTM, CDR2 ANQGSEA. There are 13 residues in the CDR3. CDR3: CSVEASHTGELFF.

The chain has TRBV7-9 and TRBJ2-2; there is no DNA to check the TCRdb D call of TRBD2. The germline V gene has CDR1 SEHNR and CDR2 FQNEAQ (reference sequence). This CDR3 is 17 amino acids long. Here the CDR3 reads CASSYPRGELNTGELFF. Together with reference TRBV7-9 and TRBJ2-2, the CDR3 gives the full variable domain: DTGVSQNPRHKITKRGQNVTFRCDPISEHNRLYWYRQTLGQGPEFLTYFQNEAQLEKSRLLSDRFSAERPKGSFSTLEIQRTEQGDSAMYLCASSYPRGELNTGELFFGEGSRLTVL.

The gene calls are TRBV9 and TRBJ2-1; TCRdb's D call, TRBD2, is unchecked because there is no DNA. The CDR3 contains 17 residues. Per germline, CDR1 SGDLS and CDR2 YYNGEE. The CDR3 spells CASSGSSGTSTYNEQFF.

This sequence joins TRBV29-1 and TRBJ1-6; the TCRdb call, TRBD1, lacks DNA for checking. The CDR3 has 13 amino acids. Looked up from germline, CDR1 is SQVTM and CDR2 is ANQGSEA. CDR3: CSVGDSPDSPLHF.

The CDR3 protein is CSVDRWDSEETQYF. This chain links TRBV29-1 with TRBJ2-5; no DNA is available, so the TRBD1 call from TCRdb remains unchecked. Germline CDR1 SQVTM, CDR2 ANQGSEA. The length of the CDR3 is 14 residues.

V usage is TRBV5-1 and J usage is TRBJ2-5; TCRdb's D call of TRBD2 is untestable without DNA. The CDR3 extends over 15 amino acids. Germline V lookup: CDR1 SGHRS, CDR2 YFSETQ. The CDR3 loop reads CASSLRGGAGETQYF.

CDR3: CSVESDYTYEQYF. The chain recombines TRBV29-1 with TRBJ2-7; as DNA is missing, the TRBD2 call by TCRdb cannot be tested. The CDR3 extends over 13 amino acids. Germline V CDR1 and CDR2: SQVTM, ANQGSEA.

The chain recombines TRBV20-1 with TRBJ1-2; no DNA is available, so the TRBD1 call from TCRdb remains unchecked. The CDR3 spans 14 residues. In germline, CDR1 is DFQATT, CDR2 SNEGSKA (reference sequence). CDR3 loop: CSARDLGQGYGYTF.

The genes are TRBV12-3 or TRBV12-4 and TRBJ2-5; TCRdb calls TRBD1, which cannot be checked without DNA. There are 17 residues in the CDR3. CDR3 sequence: CASSTWAGTGTHETQYF.

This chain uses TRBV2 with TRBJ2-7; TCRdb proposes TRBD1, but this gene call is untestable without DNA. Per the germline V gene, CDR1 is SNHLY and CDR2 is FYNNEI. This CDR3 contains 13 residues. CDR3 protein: CASSERQGHEQYF.

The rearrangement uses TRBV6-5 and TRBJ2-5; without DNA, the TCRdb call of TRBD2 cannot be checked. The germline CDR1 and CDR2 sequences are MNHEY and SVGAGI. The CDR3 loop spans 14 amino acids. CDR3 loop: CASTSSGGAAPEYF.

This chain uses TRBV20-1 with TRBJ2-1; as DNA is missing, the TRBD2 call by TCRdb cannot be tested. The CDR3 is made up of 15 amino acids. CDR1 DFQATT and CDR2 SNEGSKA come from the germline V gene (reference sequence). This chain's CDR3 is CSARDEREVGNEQFF.

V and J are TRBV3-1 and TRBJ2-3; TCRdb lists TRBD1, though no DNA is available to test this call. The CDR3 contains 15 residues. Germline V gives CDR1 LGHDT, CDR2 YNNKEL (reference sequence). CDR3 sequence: CASSQAGGFTDTQYF.

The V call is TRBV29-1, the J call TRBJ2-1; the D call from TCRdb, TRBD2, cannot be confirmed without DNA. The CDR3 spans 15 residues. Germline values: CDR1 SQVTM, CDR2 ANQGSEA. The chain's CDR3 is CSVEGSGRAHNEQFF.

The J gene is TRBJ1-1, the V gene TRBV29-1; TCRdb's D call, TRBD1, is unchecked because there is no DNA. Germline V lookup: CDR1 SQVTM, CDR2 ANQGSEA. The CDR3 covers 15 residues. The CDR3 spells CSVAATGEEGTEAFF.

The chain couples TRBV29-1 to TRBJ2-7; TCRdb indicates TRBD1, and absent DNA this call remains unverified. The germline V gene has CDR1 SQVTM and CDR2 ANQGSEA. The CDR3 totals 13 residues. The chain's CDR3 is CSVGKGGTYEQYF.

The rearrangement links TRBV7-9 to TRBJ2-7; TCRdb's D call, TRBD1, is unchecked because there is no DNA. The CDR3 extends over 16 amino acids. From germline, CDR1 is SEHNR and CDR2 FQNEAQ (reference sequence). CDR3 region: CASSGGQGRGGYEQYF.

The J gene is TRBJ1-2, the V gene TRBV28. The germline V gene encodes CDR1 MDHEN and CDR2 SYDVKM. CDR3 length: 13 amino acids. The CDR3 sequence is CASSYLSSGGYTF.

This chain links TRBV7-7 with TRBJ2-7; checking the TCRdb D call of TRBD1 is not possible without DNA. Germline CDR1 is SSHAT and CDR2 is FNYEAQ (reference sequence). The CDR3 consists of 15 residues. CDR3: CASSPAGTGFYEQYF.

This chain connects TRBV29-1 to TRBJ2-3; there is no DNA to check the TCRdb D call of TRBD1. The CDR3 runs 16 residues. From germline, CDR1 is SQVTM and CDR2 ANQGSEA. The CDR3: CSVTIPGQGQGDTQYF.

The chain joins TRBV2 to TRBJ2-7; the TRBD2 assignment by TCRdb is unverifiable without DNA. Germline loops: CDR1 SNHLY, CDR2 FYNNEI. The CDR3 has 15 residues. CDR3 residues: CASRARPARTFEQYF.

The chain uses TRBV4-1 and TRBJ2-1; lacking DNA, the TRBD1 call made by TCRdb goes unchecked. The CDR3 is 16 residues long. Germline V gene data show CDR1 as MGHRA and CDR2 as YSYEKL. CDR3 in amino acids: CASSQSSSGVYNEQFF.